This entry lists 29 T cell receptor beta chains sequenced from one sample in a study of cytomegalovirus exposure and HLA in healthy donors. PCR was performed using 60 Vbeta and 13 Jbeta primers. The assay was immunoSEQ multiplex PCR, and TCRdb's table has in-frame clones only and misses some. Among almost 200,000 clones listed, roughly 85% were seen once. Sequencing was carried out using PBMCs. The receptor source for this set is a woman in her forties or fifties in good health and CMV-seronegative.

The chain employs TRBV7-9 and TRBJ1-2; D remains ambiguous. This CDR3 has 15 amino acids. From germline, CDR1 is SEHNR and CDR2 FQNEAQ (reference sequence). The germline V and J ends were trimmed by 5 bases and 8 bases, with 21 bases remaining between them. As DNA, the CDR3 is TGTGCCAGCAGCCCTTTCCCCCGAGGGCTTGGGGGCTACACCTTC. Protein sequence: CASSPFPRGLGGYTF.

This chain uses TRBV5-4 with TRBJ2-7; D unclear. CDR3 length: 14 amino acids. V was trimmed by 4 bases and J by 5 bases, leaving 16 bases between them. Germline V CDR1 and CDR2: SGHNT, YYREEE (reference sequence). DNA for the CDR3: TGTGCCAGCAGCCGAACGGGTAATACGGACGAGCAGTACTTC. As protein: CASSRTGNTDEQYF.

The chain links TRBV5-6 to TRBJ2-7; tentative D call: TRBD1 (6 bases). Between the trimmed V and J ends, which lost 1 base and 3 bases, there was a span of 11 bases. The CDR3 covers 14 residues. Germline V gene sequence: CDR1 SGHDT, CDR2 YYEEEE. In DNA, the CDR3 is TGTGCCAGCAGCTTGAGGGACACCCTCTACGAGCAGTACTTC. Protein product: CASSLRDTLYEQYF.

J is TRBJ2-7 and V is TRBV19, with TRBD2 matching 7 bases. Germline loops: CDR1 LNHDA, CDR2 SQIVND (reference sequence). This CDR3 region has 15 residues. The V segment lost 10 bases and the J segment 2 bases; nucleotides outside the gene matches: 14. The CDR3 spells CATYSGVAGAYEQYF. DNA for the CDR3: TGTGCCACCTACTCCGGGGTAGCGGGTGCCTACGAGCAGTACTTC. The full variable domain, its missing parts supplied by reference TRBV19 and TRBJ2-7, is DGGITQSPKYLFRKEGQNVTLSCEQNLNHDAMYWYRQDPGQGLRLIYYSQIVNDFQKGDIAEGYSVSREKKESFPLTVTSAQKNPTAFYLCATYSGVAGAYEQYFGPGTRLTVT.

J is TRBJ2-7 and V is TRBV28, with 12 bases identical to TRBD2. Per germline, CDR1 MDHEN and CDR2 SYDVKM. The junction had 6 bases not matched to a gene; V was cut back by 5 bases and J by 4 bases. The CDR3 sequence is 15 residues long. This CDR3 reads CASSPWTSGKYEQYF. The CDR3 nucleotides are TGTGCCAGCAGTCCCTGGACTAGCGGGAAGTACGAGCAGTACTTC.

The chain couples TRBV6-5 to TRBJ1-1; D is possibly TRBD1 (6 bases). V lost 6 bases and J lost 0, with 8 bases in between. The germline CDR1 and CDR2 sequences are MNHEY and SVGAGI. CDR3 length equals 13 residues. The CDR3 region is CASRGTLNTEAFF. The CDR3 region has the DNA TGTGCCAGCAGGGGGACACTGAACACTGAAGCTTTCTTT.

V is TRBV27 and J is TRBJ1-1; D ambiguous. The CDR3 length is 15 residues. Per the germline V gene, CDR1 is MNHEY and CDR2 is SMNVEV (reference sequence). Between the trimmed V and J ends, which lost 5 bases and 4 bases, there was a span of 17 bases. CDR3 residues: CASSPPRIGPTEAFF. CDR3 bases: TGTGCCAGCAGTCCCCCACGTATTGGCCCCACTGAAGCTTTCTTT.

V is TRBV7-8 and J is TRBJ2-1, with D maybe TRBD2 (7 bases). Per the germline V gene, CDR1 is SGHVS and CDR2 is FQNEAQ. The CDR3 is 15 amino acids. Trimming took off 1 base at V and 8 bases at J, with 15 bases between the two ends. The CDR3 sequence is CASSLVWRGGDEQFF. The CDR3 nucleotides are TGTGCCAGCAGCTTAGTCTGGCGCGGGGGCGATGAGCAGTTCTTC.

The rearrangement joins TRBV11-2 to TRBJ1-5; D may be TRBD1 (5 bases). V dropped 6 bases and J dropped 4 bases, with 10 bases sitting between them. The CDR3 runs to 13 residues. Germline lookup yields CDR1 SGHAT and CDR2 FQNNGV. The CDR3 spells CASSGGLNQPQHF. CDR3 nucleotide sequence: TGTGCCAGCAGTGGGGGGTTAAATCAGCCCCAGCATTTT.

J is TRBJ2-3 and V is TRBV30; TRBD2 agrees at 8 bases. This CDR3 is built from 16 residues. V trimming: 6 bases; J trimming: 5 bases; junction bases outside the gene matches: 16. Germline values: CDR1 GTSNPN, CDR2 SVGIG (reference sequence). The CDR3 sequence: CACTTGLGRVGDTQYF. Written as DNA, the CDR3 is TGTGCCTGCACTACTGGTCTCGGGAGGGTGGGAGATACGCAGTATTTT.

This rearrangement joins TRBV11-2 to TRBJ1-2, with D possibly TRBD1 on 5 matching bases. The CDR3 contains 14 residues. Germline V lookup: CDR1 SGHAT, CDR2 FQNNGV. Trimming shortened V by 5 bases and J by 3 bases, and 13 bases separated the two germline ends. CDR3 sequence: CASSRVDSHYGYTF. The CDR3 nucleotides read TGTGCCAGCAGCCGAGTCGACAGCCACTATGGCTACACCTTC.

This rearrangement joins TRBV7-2 to TRBJ2-5, with 10 bases aligning to TRBD2. Germline-derived CDR1 and CDR2 are SGHTA and FQGNSA. The J segment lost 3 bases and the V segment lost 7 bases, leaving 5 bases of the junction unmatched. The CDR3 has 14 amino acids. The chain's CDR3 is CASTLLAGEETQYF. DNA for the CDR3: TGTGCCAGCACACTCCTAGCGGGGGAAGAGACCCAGTACTTC.

The V call is TRBV5-6, the J call TRBJ2-1; possible D gene TRBD1, 5 bases. Germline V gene sequence: CDR1 SGHDT, CDR2 YYEEEE. V gave up 7 bases and J gave up 3 bases, with 11 bases separating them. The CDR3 has 13 residues. CDR3: CASVRVGYNEQFF. CDR3 DNA: TGTGCCAGCGTCAGGGTTGGCTACAATGAGCAGTTCTTC.

The chain has TRBV19 and TRBJ2-2, with D tentatively TRBD1 (6 bases). The CDR3 covers 14 residues. CDR1 is LNHDA, CDR2 SQIVND, per germline (reference sequence). Between the trimmed V and J ends, which lost 3 bases and 6 bases, there was a span of 11 bases. In DNA form, the CDR3 reads TGTGCCAGTAGTATTCAGGGGATAGCCGGGGAGCTGTTTTTT. Translated: CASSIQGIAGELFF.

This clone showed up just a few times. The gene calls are TRBV28 and TRBJ1-1; D may be TRBD1 (6 bases). Germline V lookup: CDR1 MDHEN, CDR2 SYDVKM. The CDR3 is 13 residues long. V was cut by 6 bases and J by 3 bases, with 11 bases left in between. The CDR3 nucleotides read TGTGCCAGCAGGTACAGGGCAGACACTGAAGCTTTCTTT. Protein sequence: CASRYRADTEAFF.

The gene calls are TRBV5-4 and TRBJ2-3, with D possibly matching TRBD2 (6 bases). Trimming stripped 4 bases from V and 10 bases from J, with 16 bases between. This CDR3 is 13 amino acids long. The V gene's germline CDR1 is SGHNT and CDR2 YYREEE (reference sequence). The CDR3 sequence is CASSPPSGESQYF. The CDR3 coding sequence is TGTGCCAGCAGCCCGCCGTCGGGAGAGTCGCAGTATTTT.

The chain carries TRBV29-1 and TRBJ2-1; 9 bases are shared with TRBD1. CDR3 length: 15 residues. The V segment lost 6 bases and the J segment 4 bases; nucleotides outside the gene matches: 10. The germline V gene encodes CDR1 SQVTM and CDR2 ANQGSEA. CDR3 DNA: TGCAGCGTCCATACCGGGACAGGGAGGTACAATGAGCAGTTCTTC. This encodes CSVHTGTGRYNEQFF.

The chain uses TRBV5-6 and TRBJ2-5; D perhaps matches TRBD2 (5 bases). CDR3 length: 13 residues. V was trimmed by 2 bases and J by 3 bases, leaving 8 bases between them. The germline V gene encodes CDR1 SGHDT and CDR2 YYEEEE. As DNA, the CDR3 is TGTGCCAGCAGCTTCGGGATTAAAGAGACCCAGTACTTC. It codes for CASSFGIKETQYF.

This chain uses TRBV14 with TRBJ2-3; 10 bases match TRBD1. The CDR3 length is 16 residues. Germline CDR1 SGHDN, CDR2 FVKESK. Trimming cost V 0 bases and J 7 bases; bases outside gene matches: 7. The CDR3 nucleotides are TGTGCCAGCAGCCAAGAAGGCGGGACAGGGGATAATACGCAGTATTTT. It yields the protein CASSQEGGTGDNTQYF.

The J gene is TRBJ1-3, the V gene TRBV28, with a tentative D call TRBD1 (6 bases). Germline CDR1 and CDR2: MDHEN and SYDVKM. CDR3 length: 15 amino acids. V lost 8 bases, J lost 0 bases, and 14 bases lay in between. Written as DNA, the CDR3 is TGTGCCAGCCAGACTCAGGGGATCTCTGGAAACACCATATATTTT. Translation gives CASQTQGISGNTIYF.

The rearrangement joins TRBV2 to TRBJ2-1; the match to TRBD2 covers 11 bases. The CDR3 runs to 17 residues. The J segment lost 6 bases and the V segment lost 6 bases, leaving 13 bases of the junction unmatched. CDR1 and CDR2 from the germline V gene are SNHLY and FYNNEI. The chain's CDR3 is CASRDRLAGPWGNEQFF. The DNA for the CDR3 is TGTGCCAGCAGAGATAGACTAGCGGGGCCCTGGGGCAATGAGCAGTTCTTC.

The V gene is TRBV27, the J gene TRBJ1-5; 8 bases align to TRBD1. This CDR3 is 15 amino acids long. The V gene end was trimmed by 2 bases and the J gene end by 4 bases; junction bases not matched to a gene: 4. Looked up from germline, CDR1 is MNHEY and CDR2 is SMNVEV (reference sequence). This chain's CDR3 is CASSLVTGGNQPQHF. CDR3 DNA sequence: TGTGCCAGCAGTTTAGTAACAGGGGGTAATCAGCCCCAGCATTTT.

V and J are TRBV5-6 and TRBJ2-3, with 11 bases fitting TRBD2. This CDR3 region has 15 residues. Unmatched junction bases numbered 8, after V lost 0 bases and J lost 11 bases. The germline gives CDR1 SGHDT, CDR2 YYEEEE. In DNA form, the CDR3 reads TGTGCCAGCAGCTTGGGCCTAGCGGGAGGACTCCAGCAGTATTTT. Residues: CASSLGLAGGLQQYF.

The chain couples TRBV5-8 to TRBJ2-7; 12 nucleotides agree with TRBD2. The CDR3 consists of 18 residues. With V trimmed by 3 bases and J by 2 bases, 12 bases remained unmatched. The germline V gene encodes CDR1 SGHTS and CDR2 YDEGEE. DNA for the CDR3: TGTGCCAGCAGCTCTAAGACTAGCGGGAGTTTCTTGACCTACGAGCAGTACTTC. This translates into CASSSKTSGSFLTYEQYF.

This chain connects TRBV6-6 to TRBJ2-2; 11 nucleotides line up with TRBD2. Trimming took 4 bases from V and 6 from J; bases not matched to a gene: 1. The germline V gene encodes CDR1 MNHNY and CDR2 SVGAGI (reference sequence). CDR3 length equals 14 residues. The CDR3 reads CASSFSGRAGELFF. The CDR3 DNA reads TGTGCCAGCAGTTTTAGCGGGAGGGCCGGGGAGCTGTTTTTT.

This chain links TRBV29-1 with TRBJ2-7; D perhaps matches TRBD1 (5 bases). The V end was cut by 7 bases, the J end by 6 bases, with 13 bases between. In germline, CDR1 is SQVTM, CDR2 ANQGSEA. The CDR3 extends over 11 amino acids. The CDR3 DNA follows: TGCAGCGGTAAGCAGGGTTCCGAGCAGTACTTC. This sequence encodes CSGKQGSEQYF.

This sequence joins TRBV28 and TRBJ1-4; 7 nucleotides line up with TRBD1. Germline V gene data show CDR1 as MDHEN and CDR2 as SYDVKM. With 7 bases clipped from V and 8 bases from J, the junction kept 13 bases outside the gene matches. The CDR3 runs 15 residues. The CDR3 loop reads CASIPRAGGREKLFF. The CDR3, as DNA: TGTGCCAGCATTCCGCGGGCAGGGGGGAGGGAAAAACTGTTTTTT.

Notes on this clone: This sample includes further DNA sequences coding for the same CDR3. This chain joins TRBV7-9 and TRBJ1-3; D is unresolved. The germline V and J ends were trimmed by 2 bases and 0 bases, with 5 bases remaining between them. There are 14 residues in the CDR3. Germline values: CDR1 SEHNR, CDR2 FQNEAQ (reference sequence). Written as DNA, the CDR3 is TGTGCCAGCAGCTTAACTGGCTCTGGAAACACCATATATTTT. It encodes CASSLTGSGNTIYF.

The chain links TRBV19 to TRBJ2-7; a weak D match, TRBD1 (5 bases). The V end lost 3 bases, the J end lost 3 bases, and 18 bases lay between the germline ends. Germline CDR1 is LNHDA and CDR2 is SQIVND (reference sequence). CDR3 length: 16 residues. The CDR3 sequence: CASSIYQGIGFYEQYF. In DNA, the CDR3 is TGTGCCAGTAGTATTTATCAGGGAATCGGTTTCTACGAGCAGTACTTC.